A selection of T cell receptor beta chains follows, all from one sample in a study of cytomegalovirus exposure and HLA in healthy donors. The method was immunoSEQ multiplex PCR; TCRdb's version includes in-frame clones alone and lacks a portion of them. The data show some 180,000 clones, around 80% seen once. Sequenced: PBMCs. All receptors derive from a woman in her 30s in good health and CMV-seronegative. Each CDR3 is given with its conserved first and last residue. The D gene is left open where the match is weak. The size field is filled for only some rows; it gives once, few, many or a size class.

d_call,clone_size,v_call,cdr3_length,j_call,cdr3_nt,cdr3_aa
-,few,TRBV7-2,14,TRBJ1-1,TGTGCCAGCAGCTTAGTTCGGTCTTACACTGAAGCTTTCTTT,CASSLVRSYTEAFF
-,-,TRBV7-9,14,TRBJ1-3,TGTGCCAGCAGGCAACTGAGCTCTGGAAACACCATATATTTT,CASRQLSSGNTIYF
TRBD1,-,TRBV11-3,15,TRBJ2-7,TGTGCCAGCAGCCCGCCGGGACAGGGACTTACGAAGCAGTACTTC,CASSPPGQGLTKQYF
-,-,TRBV2,12,TRBJ1-2,TGTGCCAGCAGTGGACATACCTATGGCTACACCTTC,CASSGHTYGYTF
-,-,TRBV11-3,12,TRBJ1-1,TGTGCCAGCAGCTTGGGGGCAGCTGAAGCTTTCTTT,CASSLGAAEAFF
-,many,TRBV30,14,TRBJ2-2,TGTGCCTGGAGTGAACAGATGAACACCGGGGAGCTGTTTTTT,CAWSEQMNTGELFF
-,-,TRBV6-5,13,TRBJ1-1,TGTGCCAGCAGTTCCGAGATGAACACTGAAGCTTTCTTT,CASSSEMNTEAFF
TRBD1,-,TRBV7-8,18,TRBJ1-2,TGTGCCAGCAGCTTGTCCCGGGACAGGGGCCGGGGCATATATGGCTACACCTTC,CASSLSRDRGRGIYGYTF
TRBD1,-,TRBV10-1,13,TRBJ2-7,TGCGCCAGCAGTCGACAGGGAAGCTACGAGCAGTACTTC,CASSRQGSYEQYF
-,once,TRBV2,14,TRBJ1-2,TGTGCCAGCTTTGGGAGGGAACCTAACTATGGCTACACCTTC,CASFGREPNYGYTF
-,-,TRBV29-1,12,TRBJ2-7,TGCAGCGTTGAACGCAGCTCCTACGAGCAGTACTTC,CSVERSSYEQYF
-,-,TRBV23-1,19,TRBJ2-2,TGCGCCAGCAGTCCAAGCAGGGGCCACCAAAAGTCGAACACCGGGGAGCTGTTTTTT,CASSPSRGHQKSNTGELFF
-,-,TRBV7-9,14,TRBJ1-5,TGTGCCAGCAGCCTAGACAGGCTCAATCAGCCCCAGCATTTT,CASSLDRLNQPQHF
TRBD1,-,TRBV9,23,TRBJ2-7,TGTGCCAGCAGCGTAGCTCATTTAGTCCGAAACCGGGACAGGTTACTGAGCTCCTACGAGCAGTACTTC,CASSVAHLVRNRDRLLSSYEQYF
TRBD1,-,TRBV27,15,TRBJ2-3,TGTGCCAGCAGTTTATTGGACAGGCGTACAGATACGCAGTATTTT,CASSLLDRRTDTQYF
-,-,TRBV19,14,TRBJ1-2,TGTGCCACCACCAACAGGGCGAAAGACTATGGCTACACCTTC,CATTNRAKDYGYTF
-,-,TRBV6-4,16,TRBJ2-1,TGTGCCAGCAGTGAGTTTGGCTGGCGGGAACTCGCGGAGCAGTTCTTC,CASSEFGWRELAEQFF